This T cell receptor beta chain was observed in a study of cytomegalovirus exposure and HLA in healthy donors. Study conclusions and caveats: A few chains tied to CMV proved CMV antigen-specific in vitro. Associated with cytomegalovirus, according to the listing, were 164 TCR beta chains. Analyses of presence/absence relied on an assumption of roughly uniform sequencing depth across donors. According to reports, the classifier identified cytomegalovirus status with high specificity and sensitivity.

On this clone: What it binds is unknown.

Germline trimming cut 5 bases from V and 8 bases from J; bases unmatched to any gene: 7. Germline V CDR1 and CDR2: SGHVS, FQNEAQ. The CDR3 is made up of 15 amino acids. Researchers ran the PCR with 60 Vbeta and 13 Jbeta primers. Libraries were prepared by immunoSEQ multiplex PCR; TCRdb keeps only in-frame clonotypes and omits some of them. The data show 120,000 or so clones, approximately 83% seen once. The J gene is TRBJ1-6, the V gene TRBV7-8; 9 bases fit TRBD1. The sequencing sample was made of PBMCs. The clonotype comes from a man aged 35 to 55 in good health and CMV-seronegative. The CDR3 coding sequence is TGTGCCAGCAGCGGGGGGGACAGGGTGGATTCACCCCTCCACTTT. It encodes CASSGGDRVDSPLHF.